This TCR beta chain comes out of a study of OX40 agonist ivuxolimab in advanced cancers. Details on this clone: Its cognate antigen is unknown.

Exclusion applied to patients with autoimmune disease history or systemic immunosuppression. Sequencing used immunoSEQ multiplex PCR; TCRdb keeps in-frame clones, though not all of them. The table lists roughly 86,000 clones, roughly nine tenths of them singletons. This CDR3 contains 16 residues. V shed 4 bases and J shed 6 bases, with 21 bases lying between them. The germline V gene has CDR1 ENHRY and CDR2 SYGVKD. Whole-study findings and limits: Several nonresponders also turned out to have low normalized T-cell clonal expansion. Expanded peripheral T cells had an undetermined antigen specificity.

J is TRBJ1-2 and V is TRBV10-3, with D possibly being TRBD1 (5 bases). The receptor's source is an adult with an advanced solid tumor such as melanoma, head and neck, liver or kidney cancer. Here the sequenced sample was CD4+ or CD8+ T cells sorted from blood, taken in a trial of the OX40 agonist ivuxolimab. CDR3 sequence: CAISAQGTARGDGYTF. The CDR3 coding sequence is TGTGCCATCAGTGCTCAAGGGACGGCTCGGGGAGATGGCTACACCTTC.